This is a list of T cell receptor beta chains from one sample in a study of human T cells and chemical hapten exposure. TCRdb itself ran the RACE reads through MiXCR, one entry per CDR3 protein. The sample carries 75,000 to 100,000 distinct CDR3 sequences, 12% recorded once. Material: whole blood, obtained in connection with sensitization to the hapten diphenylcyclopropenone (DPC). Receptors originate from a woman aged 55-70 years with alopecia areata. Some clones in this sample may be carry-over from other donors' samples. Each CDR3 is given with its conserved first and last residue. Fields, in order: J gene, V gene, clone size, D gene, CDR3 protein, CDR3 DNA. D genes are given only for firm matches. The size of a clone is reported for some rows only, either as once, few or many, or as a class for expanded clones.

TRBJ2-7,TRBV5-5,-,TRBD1,CASSDAFNRGSYEQYF,TGTGCCAGCAGCGACGCATTTAACAGGGGCTCCTACGAGCAGTACTTC
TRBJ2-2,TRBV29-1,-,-,CSVHEAGLAGELFF,TGCAGCGTTCACGAGGCAGGGCTGGCCGGGGAGCTGTTTTTT
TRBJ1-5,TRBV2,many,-,CASSAEVHHQPQHF,TGTGCCAGCAGTGCGGAGGTTCATCATCAGCCCCAGCATTTT
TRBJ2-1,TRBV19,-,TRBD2,CASRGTSGEYYNEQFF,TGTGCCAGTCGGGGGACTAGCGGGGAATACTACAATGAGCAGTTCTTC
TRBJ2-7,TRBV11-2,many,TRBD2,CASSPGLARHEQYF,TGTGCCAGCAGCCCAGGACTAGCGCGGCACGAGCAGTACTTC
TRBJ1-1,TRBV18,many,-,CATPEGRNTEAFF,TGTGCCACCCCCGAGGGCAGGAACACTGAAGCTTTCTTT
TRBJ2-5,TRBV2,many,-,CASSVKRYGETQYF,TGTGCCAGCAGTGTAAAGCGTTATGGAGAGACCCAGTACTTC
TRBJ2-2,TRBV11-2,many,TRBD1,CASSSQVTGDTGELFF,TGTGCCAGCAGCTCCCAGGTGACAGGGGACACCGGGGAGCTGTTTTTT
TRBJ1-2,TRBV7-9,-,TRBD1,CASSSPTRDRNYGYTF,TGTGCCAGCAGCTCTCCCACCCGGGACAGGAACTATGGCTACACCTTC
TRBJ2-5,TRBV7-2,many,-,CASSSLGLVGETQYF,TGTGCCAGCAGCTCTCTCGGGCTTGTTGGGGAGACCCAGTACTTC
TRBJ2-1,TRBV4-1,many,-,CASSQAAQSSYNEQFF,TGCGCCAGCAGCCAAGCCGCGCAGAGCTCCTACAATGAGCAGTTCTTC
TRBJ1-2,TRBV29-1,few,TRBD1,CSVGDSRGSGYTF,TGCAGCGTAGGGGACAGTCGGGGCTCTGGCTACACCTTC
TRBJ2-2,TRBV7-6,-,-,CASSLVSGTSNTGELFF,TGTGCCAGCAGCTTAGTATCAGGCACCTCGAACACCGGGGAGCTGTTTTTT
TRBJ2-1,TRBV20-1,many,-,CSARDDGSYNEQFF,TGCAGTGCTAGAGATGACGGCTCCTACAATGAGCAGTTCTTC
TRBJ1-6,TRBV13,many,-,CASSFRRLISPLHF,TGTGCCAGCAGCTTCCGACGGCTAATTTCACCCCTCCACTTT
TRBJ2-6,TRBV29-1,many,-,CSVVGSGTGANVLTF,TGCAGCGTTGTAGGTTCAGGGACTGGGGCCAACGTCCTGACTTTC
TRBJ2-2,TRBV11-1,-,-,CASSLRDTGELFF,TGTGCCAGCAGCTTACGAGACACCGGGGAGCTGTTTTTT
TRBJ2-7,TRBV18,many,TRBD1,CASSPRSRSGTGPPEQYF,TGTGCCAGCTCACCGAGATCTCGCTCCGGGACAGGGCCTCCCGAGCAGTACTTC
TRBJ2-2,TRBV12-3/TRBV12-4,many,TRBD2,CASSLAGGIVRELFF,TGTGCCAGCAGTTTAGCGGGGGGGATCGTCCGGGAGCTGTTTTTT
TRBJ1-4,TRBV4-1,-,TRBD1,CASSRTGAAINEKLFF,TGCGCCAGCAGCCGGACAGGGGCGGCTATTAATGAAAAACTGTTTTTT
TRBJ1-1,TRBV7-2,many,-,CASSTGSRGATEAFF,TGTGCCAGCAGCACTGGGTCCCGGGGGGCCACTGAAGCTTTCTTT
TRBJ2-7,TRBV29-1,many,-,CSVAPSSYEQYF,TGCAGCGTTGCCCCAAGCTCCTACGAGCAGTACTTC
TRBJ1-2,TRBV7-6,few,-,CASSSRLSDGYTF,TGTGCCAGCAGCTCCCGTCTTAGTGATGGCTACACCTTC
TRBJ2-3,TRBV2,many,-,CASRDRDTQYF,TGTGCCAGCAGGGACCGAGATACGCAGTATTTT
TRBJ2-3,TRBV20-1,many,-,CSASRAVNTDTQYF,TGCAGTGCTAGTAGGGCTGTAAACACAGATACGCAGTATTTT
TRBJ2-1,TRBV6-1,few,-,CASSGALHNEQFF,TGTGCCAGCAGTGGTGCCCTACACAATGAGCAGTTCTTC
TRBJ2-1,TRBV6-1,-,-,CATERNEQFF,TGTGCCACCGAACGCAATGAGCAGTTCTTC